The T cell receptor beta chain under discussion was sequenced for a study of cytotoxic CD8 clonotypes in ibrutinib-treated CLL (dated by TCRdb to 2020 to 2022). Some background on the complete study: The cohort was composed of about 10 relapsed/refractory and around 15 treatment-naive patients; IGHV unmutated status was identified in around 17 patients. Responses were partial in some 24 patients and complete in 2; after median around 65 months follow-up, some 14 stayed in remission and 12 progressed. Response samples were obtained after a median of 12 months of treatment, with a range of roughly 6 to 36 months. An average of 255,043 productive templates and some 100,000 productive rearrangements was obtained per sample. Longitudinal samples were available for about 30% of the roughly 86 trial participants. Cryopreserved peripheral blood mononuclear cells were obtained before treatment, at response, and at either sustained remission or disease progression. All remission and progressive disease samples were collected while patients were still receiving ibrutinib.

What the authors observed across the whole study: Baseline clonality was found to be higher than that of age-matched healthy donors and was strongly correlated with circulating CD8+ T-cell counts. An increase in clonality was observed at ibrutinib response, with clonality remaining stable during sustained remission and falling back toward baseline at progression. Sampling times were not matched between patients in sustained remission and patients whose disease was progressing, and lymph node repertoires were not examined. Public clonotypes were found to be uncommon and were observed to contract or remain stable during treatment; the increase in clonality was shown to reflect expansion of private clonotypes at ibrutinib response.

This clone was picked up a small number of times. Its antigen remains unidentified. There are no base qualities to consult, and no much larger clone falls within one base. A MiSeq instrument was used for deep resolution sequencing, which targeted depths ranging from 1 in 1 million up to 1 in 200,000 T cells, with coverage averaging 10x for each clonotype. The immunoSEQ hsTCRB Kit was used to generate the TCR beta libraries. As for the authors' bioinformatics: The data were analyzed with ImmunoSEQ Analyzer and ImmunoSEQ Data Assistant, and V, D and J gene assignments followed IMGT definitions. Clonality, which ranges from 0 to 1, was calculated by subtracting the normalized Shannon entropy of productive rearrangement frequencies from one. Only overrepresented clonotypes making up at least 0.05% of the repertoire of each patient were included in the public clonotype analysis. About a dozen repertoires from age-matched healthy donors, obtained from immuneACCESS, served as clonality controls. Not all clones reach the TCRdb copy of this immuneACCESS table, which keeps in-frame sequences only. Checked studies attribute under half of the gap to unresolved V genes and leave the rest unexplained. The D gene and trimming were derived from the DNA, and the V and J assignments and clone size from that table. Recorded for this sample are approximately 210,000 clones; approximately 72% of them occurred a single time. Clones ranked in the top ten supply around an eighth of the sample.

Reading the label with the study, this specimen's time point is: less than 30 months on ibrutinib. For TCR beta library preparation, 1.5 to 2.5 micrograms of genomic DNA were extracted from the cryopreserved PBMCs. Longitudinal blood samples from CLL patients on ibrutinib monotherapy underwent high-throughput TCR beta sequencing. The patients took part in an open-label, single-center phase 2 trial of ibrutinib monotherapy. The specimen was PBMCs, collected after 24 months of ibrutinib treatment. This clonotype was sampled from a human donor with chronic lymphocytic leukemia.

The nucleotide sequence is TGTGCCAGTAGTATCCGACAGGGAATCACAGATACGCAGTATTTT. It translates as CASSIRQGITDTQYF. The V and J genes are TRBV19 and TRBJ2-3, and 7 bases in between align with TRBD1. The CDR3 spans 15 residues, from the cysteine through the phenylalanine. Just the 45-base CDR3 DNA is kept, in frame starting at base 1. V is trimmed back by 3 bases and J by 2 bases, and the junction contains 5 bases that no gene match accounts for. CDR1 and CDR2 are read off the germline V gene (reference sequence) as LNHDA and SQIVND.